This TCR beta chain comes out of a study of PD-L1 blockade in urothelial cancer. Measured with immunoSEQ multiplex PCR; TCRdb has only the in-frame clones, and not every one. This table holds approximately 37,000 clones, around 83% found once. Trimming removed 4 bases from V and 0 bases from J, with 10 bases in between. Germline CDR1 is SGHRS and CDR2 is YFSETQ. The CDR3 contains 14 residues. The specimen comprised PBMCs, sampled around atezolizumab (anti-PD-L1) treatment. The chain couples TRBV5-1 to TRBJ1-1, with D unresolved. This sequence originates from a man aged 55 to 69 with urothelial cancer. The CDR3 DNA reads as TGCGCCAGCAGCCGCGGGGATATGAACACTGAAGCTTTCTTT. Encoded protein: CASSRGDMNTEAFF. The complete variable domain, with remaining parts taken from reference TRBV5-1 and TRBJ1-1, reads KAGVTQTPRYLIKTRGQQVTLSCSPISGHRSVSWYQQTPGQGLQFLFEYFSETQRNKGNFPGRFSGRQFSNSRSEMNVSTLELGDSALYLCASSRGDMNTEAFFGQGTRLTVV.